This T cell receptor beta chain was retrieved from a study of T cell repertoires in cytomegalovirus infection. In the study overall: Epitope selection comprised recently identified HLA-C-restricted CMV epitopes and well-studied HLA-B-restricted CMV epitopes. An indication of both CMV infection and matching HLA type came from public TCR beta signatures.

This CDR3 region has 14 residues. Germline assignment: CDR1 SGHRS and CDR2 YFSETQ. Trimming cost V 4 bases and J 2 bases, with 11 bases left between them. TCRdb itself ran the reads through MiXCR, one entry per CDR3 protein. Among around 540,000 distinct CDR3 sequences listed, 30% to 40% were seen once. Notes on the study in general: The study identified carriers of CMV plus the relevant HLA from cumulative public TCR beta family frequency. Across the ex vivo response, the dominant clonotypes were HLA-C-restricted CMV-specific TCR beta clonotypes.

Concerning this clonotype: Antigen: not known.

The clonotype comes from a human donor in good health (CMV status not recorded). Some clones in this sample may be carry-over from other donors' samples. The specimen comprised cultured PBMCs, sampled from culture after CMV antigen stimulation. The chain uses TRBV5-1 and TRBJ2-3; no clear D. The CDR3 nucleotides are TGCGCCAGCAGCCGCGTGCCAGACACAGATACGCAGTATTTT. This gives the protein CASSRVPDTDTQYF.